Listed here are 27 T cell receptor beta chains from one sample, sequenced in a study of cytomegalovirus exposure and HLA in healthy donors. PCR amplification relied on 60 Vbeta primers (plus 13 Jbeta primers). TCRdb's copy holds only in-frame clones and misses some; the assay was immunoSEQ multiplex PCR. The table has approximately 82,000 clones, around 78% seen once. Material for sequencing was PBMCs. These receptors were collected from a man aged 35 to 55 in good health and CMV-seronegative.

This CDR3 reads CASSKEHYSGNTIYF. In DNA, the CDR3 is TGTGCCAGTAGTAAAGAACACTACTCTGGAAACACCATATATTTT. The chain couples TRBV19 to TRBJ1-3; D remains ambiguous. The germline gives CDR1 LNHDA, CDR2 SQIVND (reference sequence). V lost 4 bases and J lost 0, with 10 bases in between. The CDR3 extends over 15 amino acids.

J is TRBJ1-1 and V is TRBV28; 8 bases align to TRBD1. From germline, CDR1 is MDHEN and CDR2 SYDVKM. The CDR3 loop spans 14 amino acids. With 2 bases clipped from V and 12 bases from J, the junction kept 11 bases outside the gene matches. The CDR3 reads CASSLLDRGGKTFF. CDR3 DNA sequence: TGTGCCAGCAGTTTACTCGACAGGGGCGGTAAAACTTTCTTT.

The count of this clone is one. The chain employs TRBV28 and TRBJ1-5; D is unclear. With 4 bases removed from V and 8 bases from J, the gap between germline ends came to 9 bases. Germline V gives CDR1 MDHEN, CDR2 SYDVKM. The CDR3 has 12 residues. The CDR3, as DNA: TGTGCCAGCAGTTACAGTTTCAAGCCCCAGCATTTT. Protein: CASSYSFKPQHF.

J is TRBJ2-7 and V is TRBV4-2; weak D call: TRBD2 (6 bases). The V end was cut by 3 bases, the J end by 4 bases, with 13 bases between. Germline CDR1 reads LGHNA; CDR2 reads YNFKEQ. CDR3 size: 14 residues. As DNA, the CDR3 is TGTGCCAGCAGCCACGCGACTAGTGGTTACGAGCAGTACTTC. Translating it yields CASSHATSGYEQYF.

This clone was observed a handful of times. The chain links TRBV29-1 to TRBJ2-1; 10 bases match TRBD1. The CDR3 runs 13 residues. CDR1 is SQVTM, CDR2 ANQGSEA, per germline. V lost 5 bases, J lost 7 bases, and 5 bases stayed unmatched. CDR3 DNA sequence: TGCAGCGTTTGGGACAGGGGTTCAAATGAGCAGTTCTTC. This sequence encodes CSVWDRGSNEQFF.

The chain has TRBV7-3 and TRBJ1-1; tentative D call: TRBD1 (5 bases). The CDR3 runs to 13 residues. Germline lookup yields CDR1 SGHTA and CDR2 FQGTGA. The V end was cut by 0 bases, the J end by 7 bases, with 9 bases between. CDR3 loop: CASSLTAGGEAFF. CDR3 nucleotide sequence: TGTGCCAGCAGCTTAACGGCCGGGGGTGAAGCTTTCTTT.

This clone was seen once. J is TRBJ1-2 and V is TRBV14; D uncertain. The CDR3 is 13 amino acids. CDR1 is SGHDN and CDR2 is FVKESK in the germline V gene. The V and J ends lost 4 bases and 0 bases respectively, with 6 bases between them. Here the CDR3 DNA reads TGTGCCAGCAGCCTCCCAGCTAACTATGGCTACACCTTC. It translates to CASSLPANYGYTF.

CDR3 sequence: CASSKEGATGELFF. The CDR3 DNA sequence: TGTGCCAGCAGCAAAGAGGGAGCAACCGGGGAGCTGTTTTTT. The genes are TRBV7-3 and TRBJ2-2, with a possible D match to TRBD2 (5 bases). CDR1 and CDR2 (germline): SGHTA, FQGTGA. This CDR3 is built from 14 residues. V was shortened by 5 bases and J by 5 bases, with 12 bases between the two germline ends.

This clone came up a few times. The rearrangement uses TRBV6-1 and TRBJ1-1, with a weak D call TRBD1 (5 bases). The CDR3 runs 15 residues. The V end lost 0 bases, the J end lost 11 bases, and 19 bases lay between the germline ends. CDR1 MNHNS and CDR2 SASEGT come from the germline V gene. The CDR3 spells CASSEAWEGTFEAFF. The CDR3 nucleotides are TGTGCCAGCAGTGAAGCGTGGGAAGGGACTTTCGAGGCTTTCTTT.

V and J are TRBV19 and TRBJ1-5, with D unclear. The CDR3 is made up of 13 amino acids. Trimming removed 2 bases at V and 5 bases at J, with 7 bases between. CDR1 and CDR2 from the germline V gene are LNHDA and SQIVND (reference sequence). CDR3 in amino acids: CASSILRDQPQHF. The CDR3, as DNA: TGTGCCAGTAGTATATTGCGGGATCAGCCCCAGCATTTT.

The V call is TRBV9, the J call TRBJ2-1, with TRBD1 identical over 9 bases. Germline values: CDR1 SGDLS, CDR2 YYNGEE. Unmatched junction bases numbered 11, after V lost 0 bases and J lost 4 bases. CDR3 size: 18 residues. The CDR3 is CASSVVEGDRGGYNEQFF. The CDR3 nucleotides read TGTGCCAGCAGCGTAGTCGAGGGCGACAGGGGGGGTTACAATGAGCAGTTCTTC.

This chain uses TRBV7-9 with TRBJ1-6, with D hard to call. Germline CDR1 is SEHNR and CDR2 is FQNEAQ (reference sequence). This CDR3 comprises 13 residues. The V end lost 4 bases, the J end lost 9 bases, and 10 bases lay between the germline ends. CDR3 bases: TGTGCCAGCAGCTCCGAGGCTAGTTCACCCCTCCACTTT. It codes for CASSSEASSPLHF.

The V gene is TRBV19, the J gene TRBJ1-2; 8 bases are a match to TRBD1. The CDR3 is made up of 14 amino acids. In germline, CDR1 is LNHDA, CDR2 SQIVND (reference sequence). The trim removed 5 bases at V and 4 bases at J, leaving 6 bases unmatched. The CDR3 spells CASSADRASYGYTF. For the CDR3, the DNA is TGTGCCAGTAGTGCGGACAGGGCGAGCTATGGCTACACCTTC.

This chain joins TRBV7-3 and TRBJ2-3; tentative D call: TRBD2 (6 bases). The CDR3 length is 14 residues. Germline CDR1 and CDR2: SGHTA and FQGTGA. V was shortened by 6 bases and J by 3 bases, with 13 bases between the two germline ends. In DNA, the CDR3 is TGTGCCAGCAGTTTTGACAGCGGGACAGATACGCAGTATTTT. As protein: CASSFDSGTDTQYF.

V is TRBV10-1 and J is TRBJ1-3; a possible D gene is TRBD1 (6 bases). This CDR3 comprises 17 residues. The V end was cut by 2 bases, the J end by 4 bases, with 18 bases between. Germline loops: CDR1 WNHNN, CDR2 SYGVQD (reference sequence). CDR3 nucleotide sequence: TGCGCCAGCAGTGAGGGACAGCCTTCTGGTCGAGGAAACACCATATATTTT. Its protein is CASSEGQPSGRGNTIYF.

This clone was seen a handful of times. This chain uses TRBV19 with TRBJ1-5, with a weak D call TRBD1 (6 bases). With 7 bases removed from V and 2 bases from J, the gap between germline ends came to 12 bases. Germline CDR1 LNHDA, CDR2 SQIVND (reference sequence). This CDR3 is 14 amino acids long. For the CDR3, the DNA is TGTGCCAGTAAAACAGGGTACGGCAATCAGCCCCAGCATTTT. This sequence encodes CASKTGYGNQPQHF.

This chain links TRBV25-1 with TRBJ2-3; 8 bases fit TRBD2. CDR3 size: 18 residues. Per germline, CDR1 MGHDK and CDR2 SYGVNS. V lost 5 bases, J lost 2 bases, and 15 bases stayed unmatched. The CDR3 loop reads CASSLSTPFGRDTDTQYF. For the CDR3, the DNA is TGTGCCAGCAGTCTATCTACCCCCTTCGGGAGGGACACAGATACGCAGTATTTT.

The V and J genes are TRBV21-1 and TRBJ2-3; TRBD2, as called in the table, went unchecked against the DNA. TRBV21-1 is given as a pseudogene. The CDR3 is 17 amino acids. The CDR3 region has the DNA TGTGCCAGCAGCCTCCCCGGGACTAGCGGGAGCCCAGATACGCAGTATTTT. Amino acids: CASSLPGTSGSPDTQYF.

The chain combines TRBV7-6 with TRBJ2-7; TRBD2 matches 8 bases. Looked up from germline, CDR1 is SGHVS and CDR2 is FNYEAQ. Germline trimming cut 2 bases from V and 7 bases from J; bases unmatched to any gene: 16. This CDR3 contains 17 residues. The CDR3 sequence: CASSLKAAGEARGEQYF. The CDR3 nucleotides are TGTGCCAGCAGCTTAAAGGCAGCGGGAGAGGCTCGAGGAGAGCAGTACTTC.

The chain combines TRBV5-6 with TRBJ2-7, with TRBD1 identical over 7 bases. Unmatched junction bases numbered 3, after V lost 4 bases and J lost 2 bases. The CDR3 extends over 13 amino acids. The germline V gene has CDR1 SGHDT and CDR2 YYEEEE. The chain's CDR3 is CASSRDRTYEQYF. CDR3 sequence (DNA): TGTGCCAGCAGCAGGGACAGAACCTACGAGCAGTACTTC.

V is TRBV5-1 and J is TRBJ2-5; TRBD1 matches 8 bases. Unmatched junction bases numbered 5, after V lost 4 bases and J lost 3 bases. Per germline, CDR1 SGHRS and CDR2 YFSETQ. This CDR3 contains 14 residues. This CDR3 is CASSVTGQEETQYF. The CDR3, as DNA: TGCGCCAGCAGCGTAACGGGACAGGAAGAGACCCAGTACTTC.

The V call is TRBV2, the J call TRBJ1-1, with D unclear. Germline CDR1 and CDR2: SNHLY and FYNNEI. The germline V and J ends were trimmed by 6 bases and 0 bases, with 8 bases remaining between them. The CDR3 runs to 13 residues. This CDR3 reads CASRRTLNTEAFF. CDR3 DNA sequence: TGTGCCAGCAGGCGAACGTTGAACACTGAAGCTTTCTTT.

This clone was observed a few times. V usage is TRBV11-3 and J usage is TRBJ2-3, with a weak D call TRBD2 (6 bases). Trimming shortened V by 5 bases and J by 1 base, and 13 bases separated the two germline ends. The V gene's germline CDR1 is SGHNT and CDR2 YENEEA. The length of the CDR3 is 15 residues. In DNA form, the CDR3 reads TGTGCCAGCAGCCAAGGCTCTAGCGGCACAGATACGCAGTATTTT. Its protein product is CASSQGSSGTDTQYF.

The CDR3 spells CSGSLGQGPSYEQYF. Written as DNA, the CDR3 is TGCAGCGGTTCCCTGGGACAGGGCCCCTCCTACGAGCAGTACTTC. This chain links TRBV29-1 with TRBJ2-7; 9 bases agree with TRBD1. J lost 0 bases, V lost 7 bases, and 10 bases had no gene match. Germline CDR1 is SQVTM and CDR2 is ANQGSEA. The CDR3 runs to 15 residues.

This chain joins TRBV4-1 and TRBJ2-5; TRBD1 is a possible D gene (5 bases). Germline CDR1 is MGHRA and CDR2 is YSYEKL. This CDR3 is 14 amino acids long. Deletions cut 1 base from V and 3 bases from J, with 9 bases between. Written as DNA, the CDR3 is TGCGCCAGCAGCCAAGGCGCGACAGAAGAGACCCAGTACTTC. Protein: CASSQGATEETQYF.

J is TRBJ1-5 and V is TRBV28, with D perhaps TRBD1 (6 bases). The CDR3 spans 16 residues. The germline CDR1 and CDR2 sequences are MDHEN and SYDVKM. V was pared by 7 bases and J by 7 bases, with 23 bases between. The CDR3 sequence: CASTTMGGGAGQPQHF. The CDR3 DNA sequence: TGTGCCAGCACCACAATGGGAGGGGGGGCTGGGCAGCCCCAGCATTTT.

In DNA, the CDR3 is TGCGCCAGCAGCTTATCAGGGGCGCTGGACACCATATATTTT. Encoded protein: CASSLSGALDTIYF. The chain recombines TRBV5-1 with TRBJ1-3; possible D gene TRBD1, 6 bases. This CDR3 spans 14 amino acids. The V end was cut by 2 bases, the J end by 8 bases, with 14 bases between. Germline V gives CDR1 SGHRS, CDR2 YFSETQ.